This is a list of T cell receptor beta chains from one sample in a study of identical twins. Each CDR3 protein is one row after TCRdb ran MiXCR on the 5' RACE reads. The sample includes 200,000 to 300,000 distinct CDR3 sequences, 6% to 8% of them seen just once. The same data also went into a second study, on yellow fever vaccine responses in identical twins.

The sequencing input was CD8+ T cells sorted from blood. All receptors derive from a young woman in good health. Both conserved end residues are trimmed from each CDR3. Not all rows give a size; the values are once, few, many and, for expanded clones, a class.

>TRBJ2-3|TRBV6-6|few
ASSRPYTDTQY
>TRBJ1-1|TRBV28|few
ASSLPPRGPEAF
>TRBJ1-1|TRBV7-9|many
ASSSRQGYAEAF
>TRBJ1-1|TRBV4-1|many
ASSQEGQGNTEAF
>TRBJ2-3|TRBV4-1|.
ASSQKGIMGADTQY
>TRBJ2-5|TRBV14|few
ASSQGPGRILETQY
>TRBJ1-2|TRBV27|many
ASRQETENNYGYT
>TRBJ2-1|TRBV29-1|many
SVATGGNEQF
>TRBJ2-1|TRBV14|many
ASSQDPSDEQF
>TRBJ2-1|TRBV6-4|few
ASSDSGGGADEQF